The sequence of this TCR beta chain was determined in a study of blood T cell repertoires in COVID-19. The CDR3 is 18 residues long. Germline lookup yields CDR1 MNHEY and CDR2 SVGEGT. Losses at the gene ends were 6 bases for V and 0 bases for J; bases not matched to a gene: 15. Per the authors' pipeline: Quantification of nucleated cells was approximated via reference gene primer amplification. Repertoires were generated with immunoSEQ multiplex PCR, while TCRdb's copy carries only in-frame clones and drops some. That table supplies the V and J calls and clone size; D and trimming were determined from the DNA. Here the sample spans 250,000 to 300,000 clones, about nine tenths being singletons.

The TCR sequence derives from a woman under 40 who had recovered from COVID-19. V usage is TRBV6-2 or TRBV6-3 and J usage is TRBJ2-7; 9 bases are a match to TRBD1. The material sequenced was PBMCs or T cells enriched from blood (not recorded which). The CDR3 is CASSSLPPGTGSSYEQYF. In nucleotides, the CDR3 is TGTGCCAGCAGCTCCCTTCCTCCCGGGACAGGGAGCTCCTACGAGCAGTACTTC.